This T cell receptor (beta chain) was identified during a study of cytomegalovirus exposure and HLA in healthy donors. Study results and caveats: The authors listed 150 to 200 TCR beta chains as cytomegalovirus-associated. TRBV6-2, TRBV6-3 and some other V segments were excluded as indistinguishable. An observed cluster of highly shared sequence variants was recorded as a likely sequencing artifact.

Primers: 60 Vbeta forward and 13 Jbeta reverse. Produced via immunoSEQ multiplex PCR; TCRdb's table is partial and in-frame only. The sample gives about 52,000 clones, around three fifths of which show up once; 12% is in the top ten. There are a few counts of this clone. Its cognate antigen is unknown. The germline CDR1 and CDR2 sequences are ENHRY and SYGVKD. V lost 7 bases and J lost 0; bases outside the gene matches: 12. The CDR3 spans 19 residues. The chain joins TRBV10-3 to TRBJ2-1; 13 positions agree with TRBD2. Material for sequencing was PBMCs. This TCR derives from a human donor in good health. CDR3 bases: TGTGCCATCACTCTCCCGACTAGCGGGGGGCCCTTCTCCTACAATGAGCAGTTCTTC. Translated: CAITLPTSGGPFSYNEQFF.